The 32 T cell receptor beta chains given below trace back to one sample, sequenced in a study of T cells in Graves' hyperthyroidism and ophthalmopathy (dated by TCRdb to between 2017 and 2020). The library was made by multiplex PCR. Sequenced on an Illumina HiSeq 2000. TCR beta CDR3 regions were amplified from RNA transcripts. The TCR CDR3 was subjected to a first round of RT-PCR using the HTBI primer set and the Qiagen OneStep RT-PCR kit. Through fastp at Q25 and MiXCR, TCRdb rebuilt clones from the public reads, retaining in-frame beta chains. Each entry merges the rows of one CDR3 protein and shows their most common DNA and genes. Across this sample there are hundreds of thousands of distinct CDR3 sequences, with about two fifths seen only once. Approximately 8.7% of the sample belongs to the ten largest clones. Sample: blood. The receptors were gathered from a man between 18 and 29 years old with Graves' hyperthyroidism.

The chain couples TRBV19 to TRBJ2-7, with D tentatively TRBD1 (5 bases). Deletions cut 2 bases from V and 1 base from J, with 12 bases between. Germline V gene lookup returns CDR1 LNHDA and CDR2 SQIVND (reference sequence). The CDR3 is 15 residues long. This CDR3 is CASSIYDSSSYEQYF. The CDR3 nucleotides read TGTGCCAGTAGTATATACGACAGCTCATCCTACGAGCAGTACTTC.

As concerns this clonotype: This may arise from a read error, as a much more abundant clone is one base away. The chain uses TRBV10-3 and TRBJ2-2; D is possibly TRBD1 (6 bases). Germline CDR1 and CDR2: ENHRY and SYGVKD. CDR3 size: 13 residues. Trimming took off 7 bases at V and 4 bases at J, with 10 bases between the two ends. The CDR3 sequence is CAITGQSTGELFF. The CDR3 DNA reads as TGTGCCATCACCGGACAGTCCACCGGGGAGCTGTTTTTT.

This clonotype was observed many times. V and J are TRBV7-9 and TRBJ2-7, with 11 bases that match TRBD2. V dropped 5 bases and J dropped 4; count of bases not matched to a gene: 4. The CDR3 spans 14 residues. Germline V CDR1 and CDR2: SEHNR, FQNEAQ (reference sequence). The CDR3 protein is CASSGRTSGYEQYF. The CDR3 DNA reads TGTGCCAGCAGCGGAAGGACTAGCGGGTACGAGCAGTACTTC.

This clonotype was found once. The chain employs TRBV10-3 and TRBJ2-7; weak D call: TRBD2 (6 bases). V lost 6 bases and J 0 bases, leaving 12 bases between the germline ends. The CDR3 runs 14 residues. Germline values: CDR1 ENHRY, CDR2 SYGVKD. The CDR3 loop is CAIRPGLSSYEQYF. DNA for the CDR3: TGTGCCATCAGGCCGGGACTGAGCTCCTACGAGCAGTACTTC.

This clonotype was recorded many times. This chain uses TRBV20-1 with TRBJ1-1; D is unclear. This CDR3 comprises 12 residues. Germline values: CDR1 DFQATT, CDR2 SNEGSKA (reference sequence). Between the trimmed V and J ends, which lost 5 bases and 1 base, there was a span of 8 bases. CDR3 in DNA: TGCAGTGCTTGGGGAGCGAACACTGAAGCTTTCTTT. Translating it yields CSAWGANTEAFF.

In this sample, this clonotype turned up many times. The chain links TRBV19 to TRBJ1-5; D is unclear. Between the trimmed V and J ends, which lost 4 bases and 1 base, there was a span of 5 bases. The CDR3 length is 13 residues. The germline CDR1 and CDR2 sequences are LNHDA and SQIVND (reference sequence). CDR3 DNA sequence: TGTGCCAGTAGTAGTCGGAGCAATCAGCCCCAGCATTTT. This codes for CASSSRSNQPQHF.

This rearrangement joins TRBV6-6 to TRBJ1-5; tentative D call: TRBD1 (5 bases). Per germline, CDR1 MNHNY and CDR2 SVGAGI (reference sequence). The CDR3 totals 15 residues. Trimming shortened V by 6 bases and J by 0 bases, and 12 bases separated the two germline ends. CDR3 DNA: TGTGCCAGCAGCCCCTGGGGGGATAGCAATCAGCCCCAGCATTTT. This encodes CASSPWGDSNQPQHF.

This clonotype was observed a few times. The gene calls are TRBV2 and TRBJ1-6; 9 bases align to TRBD1. Per the germline V gene, CDR1 is SNHLY and CDR2 is FYNNEI. The trim removed 0 bases at V and 8 bases at J, leaving 5 bases unmatched. The CDR3 runs 16 residues. CDR3 in amino acids: CASSEARTGAYSPLHF. CDR3 DNA sequence: TGTGCCAGCAGTGAAGCTAGGACAGGGGCGTATTCACCCCTCCACTTT.

This clonotype was seen a few times. The CDR3 loop is CASSATGAPYEQYF. CDR3 DNA: TGTGCCAGCAGCGCCACCGGGGCCCCCTACGAGCAGTACTTC. The V call is TRBV9, the J call TRBJ2-7; D tentatively reads TRBD1 or TRBD2 (5 bases each). The CDR3 is made up of 14 amino acids. V was clipped by 3 bases and J by 2 bases, with 12 bases between them. The germline V gene encodes CDR1 SGDLS and CDR2 YYNGEE.

The rearrangement uses TRBV29-1 and TRBJ1-1; 7 bases match TRBD1. Unmatched junction bases numbered 6, after V lost 8 bases and J lost 0 bases. Germline V gene lookup returns CDR1 SQVTM and CDR2 ANQGSEA. There are 13 residues in the CDR3. The CDR3 loop is CSSGGQLNTEAFF. CDR3 bases: TGCAGCAGTGGGGGACAGCTGAACACTGAAGCTTTCTTT.

At least ten counts were recorded for this clonotype. This rearrangement joins TRBV7-9 to TRBJ1-1; D is unresolved. The CDR3 contains 13 residues. V dropped 5 bases and J dropped 1 base, with 8 bases sitting between them. Germline CDR1 reads SEHNR; CDR2 reads FQNEAQ (reference sequence). CDR3 sequence reads: CASSPPPNTEAFF. In DNA, the CDR3 is TGTGCCAGCAGCCCCCCCCCGAACACTGAAGCTTTCTTT.

Turning to this clonotype: This may arise from a read error, as a much more abundant clone is one base away. The CDR3 region is CAGTWGKGLTFYGYTF. The DNA for the CDR3 is TGTGCCGGTACCTGGGGAAAGGGGCTTACTTTCTATGGCTACACCTTC. This chain links TRBV19 with TRBJ1-2, with D tentatively TRBD1 (5 bases). Germline CDR1 LNHDA, CDR2 SQIVND (reference sequence). The CDR3 covers 16 residues. Deletions cut 11 bases from V and 4 bases from J, with 26 bases between.

J is TRBJ2-2 and V is TRBV12-3 or TRBV12-4, with TRBD2 identical over 9 bases. CDR3 size: 16 residues. The junction had 8 bases not matched to a gene; V was cut back by 6 bases and J by 3 bases. As DNA, the CDR3 is TGTGCCAGCAGCCCCCAAGTAGCGGGAGACACCGGGGAGCTGTTTTTT. This encodes CASSPQVAGDTGELFF.

The gene calls are TRBV29-1 and TRBJ2-5, with 8 nucleotides matching TRBD2. Germline V lookup: CDR1 SQVTM, CDR2 ANQGSEA. The J segment lost 0 bases and the V segment lost 6 bases, leaving 3 bases of the junction unmatched. This CDR3 has 13 residues. CDR3 amino acids: CSVLLADQETQYF. The CDR3, as DNA: TGCAGCGTCCTACTAGCGGACCAAGAGACCCAGTACTTC.

About this clonotype itself: This could be a read error, since a much larger clone is one nucleotide away. The V gene is TRBV29-1, the J gene TRBJ2-2, with D possibly TRBD2 on 5 matching bases. Germline-derived CDR1 and CDR2 are SQVTM and ANQGSEA. This CDR3 contains 13 residues. Trimming removed 4 bases at V and 10 bases at J, with 16 bases between. DNA of the CDR3: TGCAGCGTTGCCCTTGAGAATAGCGAGGAGCTGTTTTTT. Protein product: CSVALENSEELFF.

The gene calls are TRBV4-1 and TRBJ1-5; 7 bases are shared with TRBD1. The CDR3 spans 17 residues. CDR1 is MGHRA and CDR2 is YSYEKL in the germline V gene. V gave up 4 bases and J gave up 4 bases; unmatched junction bases: 13. In nucleotides, the CDR3 is TGCGCCAGCAGCCGAGGTATATCCGGACAGGCGAATCAGCCCCAGCATTTT. The encoded protein is CASSRGISGQANQPQHF.

This clonotype has a handful of counts. V usage is TRBV5-1 and J usage is TRBJ2-7; D is unresolved. The CDR3 runs 13 residues. The V and J ends lost 2 bases and 5 bases respectively, with 11 bases between them. Germline V gives CDR1 SGHRS, CDR2 YFSETQ. For the CDR3, the DNA is TGCGCCAGCAGCTTTGACCCCATCCACGAGCAGTACTTC. Translation gives CASSFDPIHEQYF.

The chain uses TRBV7-2 and TRBJ2-2; D is possibly TRBD1 (6 bases). Germline CDR1 SGHTA, CDR2 FQGNSA. The CDR3 runs 14 residues. Trimming removed 1 base at V and 6 bases at J, with 9 bases between. CDR3 region: CASSLEGESGELFF. The CDR3 nucleotides read TGTGCCAGCAGCTTAGAGGGGGAATCCGGGGAGCTGTTTTTT.

This chain uses TRBV25-1 with TRBJ1-6, with D possibly being TRBD1 (5 bases). The CDR3 has 16 amino acids. Trimming removed 6 bases from V and 11 bases from J, with 23 bases in between. Germline V gene lookup returns CDR1 MGHDK and CDR2 SYGVNS. CDR3: CASRLRTGRVRAPLHF. As DNA, the CDR3 is TGTGCCAGCAGATTGAGGACGGGCAGGGTAAGGGCACCCCTCCACTTT.

This chain uses TRBV9 with TRBJ1-1; D gene ambiguous. CDR3 size: 12 residues. Trimming shortened V by 3 bases and J by 5 bases, and 8 bases separated the two germline ends. In germline, CDR1 is SGDLS, CDR2 YYNGEE. The CDR3 here is CASSDGRTEAFF. The DNA for the CDR3 is TGTGCCAGCAGCGACGGTCGGACTGAAGCTTTCTTT.

V gene TRBV11-2 combines with J gene TRBJ2-1; maybe TRBD2 (6 bases). V shed 5 bases and J shed 10 bases, with 21 bases lying between them. CDR1 SGHAT and CDR2 FQNNGV come from the germline V gene. The CDR3 has 15 amino acids. This chain's CDR3 is CASSPHRAGYGEQFF. The DNA for the CDR3 is TGTGCCAGCAGCCCCCACCGAGCGGGCTATGGCGAGCAGTTCTTC.

This clonotype was seen at least ten times. This chain links TRBV9 with TRBJ2-5, with D possibly matching TRBD1 (6 bases). Germline V lookup: CDR1 SGDLS, CDR2 YYNGEE. The V end lost 0 bases, the J end lost 5 bases, and 11 bases lay between the germline ends. CDR3 size: 14 residues. This chain's CDR3 is CASSVGGQGETQYF. In nucleotides, the CDR3 is TGTGCCAGCAGCGTAGGGGGGCAGGGGGAGACCCAGTACTTC.

This clonotype was detected many times. The genes are TRBV10-2 and TRBJ2-7; 10 bases align to TRBD2. Trimming took 1 base from V and 4 from J; bases not matched to a gene: 7. The CDR3 is 16 amino acids. Looked up from germline, CDR1 is WSHSY and CDR2 is SAAADI. The CDR3 DNA is TGCGCCAGCAGTGAGTTACTAGCGGGAAATGGGTACGAGCAGTACTTC. Translation gives CASSELLAGNGYEQYF.

The chain links TRBV13 to TRBJ1-1; perhaps TRBD1 as D (6 bases). Trimming shortened V by 6 bases and J by 1 base, and 21 bases separated the two germline ends. The CDR3 length is 17 residues. Germline V gives CDR1 PRHDT, CDR2 FYEKMQ (reference sequence). DNA for the CDR3: TGTGCCAGCAGTCCCCTAAAACCAGGGGCAGCGAACACTGAAGCTTTCTTT. This encodes CASSPLKPGAANTEAFF.

This clonotype has a count of ten or more. The gene calls are TRBV15 and TRBJ1-1, with 7 bases matching TRBD1. Germline CDR1 reads LNHNV; CDR2 reads YYDKDF (reference sequence). The V gene end was trimmed by 5 bases and the J gene end by 4 bases; junction bases not matched to a gene: 10. The CDR3 is 15 residues long. The CDR3 region has the DNA TGTGCCACCAGCGGATCGGACAGGTCTCCCACTGAAGCTTTCTTT. It encodes CATSGSDRSPTEAFF.

The V gene is TRBV9, the J gene TRBJ2-7; D may match TRBD1 or TRBD2 (5 bases each). The germline CDR1 and CDR2 sequences are SGDLS and YYNGEE. The CDR3 consists of 13 residues. Trimming removed 0 bases at V and 5 bases at J, with 9 bases between. The CDR3 is CASSVEGRHEQYF. The CDR3 DNA is TGTGCCAGCAGCGTAGAGGGGAGACACGAGCAGTACTTC.

The chain has TRBV10-3 and TRBJ2-7; no firm D call. CDR1 is ENHRY and CDR2 is SYGVKD in the germline V gene. The CDR3 covers 15 residues. V lost 0 bases, J lost 5 bases, and 14 bases lay in between. The CDR3 nucleotides read TGTGCCATCAGTGAGTCTGGGTGGGCAGGCGACGAGCAGTACTTC. Its translation is CAISESGWAGDEQYF.

Concerning this clonotype: A junction boundary mismatches the germline segment, possibly from a read error. The chain combines TRBV11-3 with TRBJ1-2, with TRBD1 as a possible D gene (6 bases). Germline V CDR1 and CDR2: SGHNT, YENEEA. The CDR3 is 15 residues long. The CDR3 loop is CASSQDQGMGYGYTF. DNA of the CDR3: TGCGCCAGCAGCCAAGACCAGGGGATGGGCTATGGCTACACCTTC.

A note on this clonotype: A read error may explain this, as a much larger clone is one base away. Given the absence of the conserved phenylalanine or tryptophan at the CDR3 end, a read error is likely. The chain's CDR3 is CASSSGDYQPQHL. CDR3 nucleotide sequence: TGTGCCAGCAGCTCAGGGGATTATCAGCCCCAGCATCTT. The gene calls are TRBV12-3 or TRBV12-4 and TRBJ1-5; a weak D match, TRBD1 (6 bases). This CDR3 spans 13 amino acids. Trimming stripped 6 bases from V and 5 bases from J, with 11 bases between.

This clonotype was seen more than once but under ten times. The chain's CDR3 is CASSWDRGRYEQYF. The CDR3 DNA sequence: TGCGCCAGCAGCTGGGACAGGGGTCGGTACGAGCAGTACTTC. The chain combines TRBV5-1 with TRBJ2-7; TRBD1 agrees at 10 bases. This CDR3 has 14 amino acids. V gave up 3 bases and J gave up 4 bases; unmatched junction bases: 4. Germline lookup yields CDR1 SGHRS and CDR2 YFSETQ. The entire variable domain, with the rest obtained from reference TRBV5-1 and TRBJ2-7, is as follows: KAGVTQTPRYLIKTRGQQVTLSCSPISGHRSVSWYQQTPGQGLQFLFEYFSETQRNKGNFPGRFSGRQFSNSRSEMNVSTLELGDSALYLCASSWDRGRYEQYFGPGTRLTVT.

This clonotype was seen only once. The V gene is TRBV7-2, the J gene TRBJ2-5; D is possibly TRBD1 or TRBD2 (6 bases each). There are 14 residues in the CDR3. The germline V gene has CDR1 SGHTA and CDR2 FQGNSA. V lost 5 bases to trimming and J lost 11 bases, with 21 bases between them. The chain's CDR3 is CASSDVGGGSNQYF. As DNA, the CDR3 is TGTGCCAGCAGCGACGTAGGGGGAGGTAGCAATCAGTACTTC.

The V and J genes are TRBV5-1 and TRBJ1-1; D perhaps matches TRBD1 (5 bases). Trimming shortened V by 0 bases and J by 5 bases, and 14 bases separated the two germline ends. The CDR3 is 15 residues long. CDR1 SGHRS and CDR2 YFSETQ come from the germline V gene. Here the CDR3 reads CASSLAGGGRTEAFF. Written as DNA, the CDR3 is TGCGCCAGCAGCTTGGCCGGGGGAGGGCGAACTGAAGCTTTCTTT.